A selection of T cell receptor beta chains follows, all from one sample in a study of T cell changes during pregnancy in multiple sclerosis. Some clones are missing from TCRdb's copy, which holds only in-frame ones; the method was immunoSEQ multiplex PCR. The table lists under 110,000 clones, 85% to 95% of them singletons. This specimen consisted of peripheral blood, obtained after pregnancy. Receptors originate from a female donor with multiple sclerosis, enrolled in a pregnancy study. CDR3s include the opening cysteine and the closing phenylalanine or tryptophan. D genes are given only for firm matches. Size is omitted from some rows. Given values are once, few, many or a class for expanded clones.

v_gene,abundance,d_gene,j_gene,CDR3aa,CDR3nt
TRBV4-2,once,TRBD2,TRBJ2-1,CASSRELAGTGDEQFF,TGTGCCAGCAGCCGCGAACTAGCGGGGACGGGGGATGAGCAGTTCTTC
TRBV5-1,once,TRBD1,TRBJ2-7,CASSSDRVYEQYF,TGCGCCAGCAGCTCGGACAGGGTCTACGAGCAGTACTTC
TRBV2,NA,NA,TRBJ1-2,CASSDPPDTYGYTF,TGTGCCAGCAGTGATCCCCCGGACACCTATGGCTACACCTTC
TRBV28,NA,NA,TRBJ1-1,CASSLLGRQDDGEAFF,TGTGCCAGCAGTTTGTTGGGTCGACAGGACGACGGTGAAGCTTTCTTT
TRBV5-8,NA,TRBD2,TRBJ2-1,CASSFLGLADIYNEQFF,TGTGCCAGCAGCTTTCTGGGACTAGCGGATATCTACAATGAGCAGTTCTTC
TRBV18,NA,NA,TRBJ1-1,CASSPARAGGGTEAFF,TGTGCCAGCTCACCGGCCAGAGCTGGGGGGGGCACTGAAGCTTTCTTT
TRBV6-5,once,TRBD1,TRBJ1-2,CASSQGALGYGYTF,TGTGCCAGCAGTCAGGGGGCATTGGGCTATGGCTACACCTTC
TRBV7-3,NA,NA,TRBJ2-3,CASSPGLGTDTQYF,TGTGCCAGCAGCCCGGGACTGGGGACAGATACGCAGTATTTT
TRBV6-6,NA,NA,TRBJ2-7,CASSSKVNSEQYF,TGTGCCAGCAGTAGTAAGGTTAACAGCGAGCAGTACTTC
TRBV11-2,NA,TRBD2,TRBJ2-7,CASSLWGLAGIPSTYEQYF,TGTGCCAGCAGCTTATGGGGACTAGCGGGAATCCCGTCCACCTACGAGCAGTACTTC
TRBV4-2,NA,TRBD1,TRBJ2-5,CASSQWVLQGDGETQYF,TGTGCCAGCAGCCAATGGGTCTTACAGGGGGACGGGGAGACCCAGTACTTC
TRBV7-9,NA,NA,TRBJ2-1,CASSRDSWDEQFF,TGTGCCAGCAGCCGCGACAGTTGGGATGAGCAGTTCTTC
TRBV5-1,NA,TRBD1,TRBJ1-5,CASSFTGGNDQPQHF,TGCGCCAGCAGCTTTACAGGGGGCAACGATCAGCCCCAGCATTTT
TRBV5-4,NA,TRBD1,TRBJ2-1,CASSGGEGANEQFF,TGTGCCAGCAGCGGGGGAGAGGGGGCCAATGAGCAGTTCTTC
TRBV5-4,NA,TRBD1,TRBJ2-7,CASSTGDRVGYEQYF,TGTGCCAGCAGCACCGGGGACAGGGTAGGATACGAGCAGTACTTC
TRBV7-9,NA,TRBD2,TRBJ2-5,CASSLGGLAGETQYF,TGTGCCAGCAGCTTAGGGGGACTAGCGGGGGAGACCCAGTACTTC
TRBV5-5,NA,NA,TRBJ2-2,CASSWRWQSNTGELFF,TGTGCCAGCAGCTGGAGGTGGCAGTCGAACACCGGGGAGCTGTTTTTT
TRBV5-4,NA,TRBD2,TRBJ2-1,CASSSLAGGPNEQFF,TGTGCCAGCAGCTCCCTAGCGGGAGGGCCTAATGAGCAGTTCTTC
TRBV5-1,NA,NA,TRBJ2-3,CASSLDRGDTQYF,TGCGCCAGCAGCTTGGACCGAGGAGATACGCAGTATTTT
TRBV5-4,once,TRBD1,TRBJ1-6,CASSPLQGANSPLHF,TGTGCCAGCAGCCCCTTACAGGGGGCCAATTCACCCCTCCACTTT
TRBV5-4,NA,NA,TRBJ2-3,CASSPAPPSARTDTQYF,TGTGCCAGCAGCCCGGCCCCCCCTAGCGCCCGCACAGATACGCAGTATTTT
TRBV6-6,NA,NA,TRBJ1-5,CASSYTIHQPQHF,TGTGCCAGCAGTTACACAATCCATCAGCCCCAGCATTTT
TRBV5-6,NA,TRBD1,TRBJ1-1,CASSKGQGGNTEAFF,TGTGCCAGCAGCAAGGGACAGGGGGGAAACACTGAAGCTTTCTTT
TRBV5-4,NA,TRBD1,TRBJ2-7,CASSLDGQGVREQYF,TGTGCCAGCAGTCTTGATGGACAGGGAGTTCGTGAGCAGTACTTC
TRBV10-3,few,TRBD1,TRBJ1-1,CATRDSLNTEAFF,TGTGCCACCAGGGACAGCTTGAACACTGAAGCTTTCTTT
TRBV7-2,NA,NA,TRBJ1-2,CASSFRLVDYGYTF,TGTGCCAGCAGCTTCCGACTCGTAGACTATGGCTATACCTTC
TRBV5-1,NA,TRBD1,TRBJ2-7,CASSLGDSSYEQYF,TGCGCCAGCAGCCTGGGGGACAGCTCCTACGAGCAGTACTTC
TRBV6-5,NA,TRBD1,TRBJ1-5,CASRATGDSNQPQHF,TGTGCCAGCAGAGCGACAGGGGATAGCAATCAGCCCCAGCATTTT